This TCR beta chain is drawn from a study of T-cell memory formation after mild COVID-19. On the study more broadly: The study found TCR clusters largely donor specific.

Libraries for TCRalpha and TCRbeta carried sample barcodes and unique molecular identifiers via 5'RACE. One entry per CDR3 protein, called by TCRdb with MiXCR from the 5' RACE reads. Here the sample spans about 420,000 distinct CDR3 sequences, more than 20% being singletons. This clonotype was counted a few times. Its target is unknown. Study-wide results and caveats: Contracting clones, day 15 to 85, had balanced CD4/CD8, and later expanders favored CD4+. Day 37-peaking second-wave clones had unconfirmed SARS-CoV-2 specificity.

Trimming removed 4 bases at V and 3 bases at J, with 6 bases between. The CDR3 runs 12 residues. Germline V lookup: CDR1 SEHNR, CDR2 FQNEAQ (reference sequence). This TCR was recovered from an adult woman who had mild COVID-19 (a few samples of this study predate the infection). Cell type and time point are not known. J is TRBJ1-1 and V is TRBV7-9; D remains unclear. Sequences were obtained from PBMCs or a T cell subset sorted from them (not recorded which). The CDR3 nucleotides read TGTGCCAGCAGCTCCCGATACACTGAAGCTTTCTTT. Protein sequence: CASSSRYTEAFF.